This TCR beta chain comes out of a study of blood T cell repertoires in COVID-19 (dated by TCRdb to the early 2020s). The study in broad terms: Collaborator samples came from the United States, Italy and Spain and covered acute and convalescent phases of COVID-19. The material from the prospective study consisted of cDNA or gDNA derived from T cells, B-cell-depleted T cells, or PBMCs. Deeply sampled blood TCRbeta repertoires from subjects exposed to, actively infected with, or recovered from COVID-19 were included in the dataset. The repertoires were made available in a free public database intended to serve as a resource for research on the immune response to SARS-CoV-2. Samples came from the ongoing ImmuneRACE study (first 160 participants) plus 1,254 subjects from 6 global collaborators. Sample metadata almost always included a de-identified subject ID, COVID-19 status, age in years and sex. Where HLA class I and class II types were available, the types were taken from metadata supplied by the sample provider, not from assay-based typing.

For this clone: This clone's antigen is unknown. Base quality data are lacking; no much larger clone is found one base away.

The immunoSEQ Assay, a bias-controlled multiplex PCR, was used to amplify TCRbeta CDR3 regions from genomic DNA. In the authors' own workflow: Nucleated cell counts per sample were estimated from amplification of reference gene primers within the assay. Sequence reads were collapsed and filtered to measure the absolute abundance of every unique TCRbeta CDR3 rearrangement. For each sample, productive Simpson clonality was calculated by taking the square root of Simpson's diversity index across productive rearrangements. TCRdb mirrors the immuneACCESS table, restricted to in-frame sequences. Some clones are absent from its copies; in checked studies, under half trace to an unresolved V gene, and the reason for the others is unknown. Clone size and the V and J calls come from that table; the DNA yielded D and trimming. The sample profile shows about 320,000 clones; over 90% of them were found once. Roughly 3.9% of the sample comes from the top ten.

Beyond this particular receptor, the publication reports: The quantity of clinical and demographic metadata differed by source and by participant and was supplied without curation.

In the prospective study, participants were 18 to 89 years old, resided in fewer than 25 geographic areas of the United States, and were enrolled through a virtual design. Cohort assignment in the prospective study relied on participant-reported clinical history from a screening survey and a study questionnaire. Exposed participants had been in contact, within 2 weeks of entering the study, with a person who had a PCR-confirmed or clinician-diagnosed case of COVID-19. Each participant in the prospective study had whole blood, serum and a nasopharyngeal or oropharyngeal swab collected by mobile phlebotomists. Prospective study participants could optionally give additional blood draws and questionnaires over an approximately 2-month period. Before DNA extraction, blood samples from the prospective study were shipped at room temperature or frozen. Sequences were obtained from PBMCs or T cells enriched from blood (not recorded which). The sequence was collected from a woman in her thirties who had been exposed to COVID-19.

The encoded CDR3 is CASSQQGATYEQYF. The DNA reads as follows: TGCGCCAGCAGCCAACAGGGGGCGACCTACGAGCAGTACTTC. In this chain, TRBV4-1 is recombined with TRBJ2-7; 8 bases in the junction line up with TRBD1. CDR1 MGHRA and CDR2 YSYEKL were looked up in the germline V gene. Germline trimming: 2 bases from V, 2 bases from J; junction bases outside gene matches: 2. Spanning cysteine to phenylalanine, the CDR3 consists of 14 amino acids. Only the CDR3 portion is preserved as DNA: 42 bases, with reading frame beginning at the first base.